One and the same sample provided the 20 T cell receptor beta chains below, sequenced in a study of blood T cells in healthy people across ages. Then a second PCR, running roughly 7 to 12 cycles, was carried out with a sample-barcoded 5' primer and a J-beta primer mix. Each CDR3 protein gets one entry after TCRdb re-called the 5' RACE reads with MiXCR. The sample shows 1.5 million to 1.8 million distinct CDR3 sequences, approximately 43% of them seen only once. What was sequenced was blood. These receptors were collected from a woman aged 18-29 years in good health.

This clonotype came up a few times. V usage is TRBV20-1 and J usage is TRBJ1-4; D is ambiguous. This CDR3 has 12 amino acids. V was shortened by 3 bases and J by 8 bases, with 10 bases between the two germline ends. CDR1 is DFQATT, CDR2 SNEGSKA, per germline (reference sequence). The CDR3 DNA is TGCAGTGCTAGCGGGAGCGGAGAAAAACTGTTTTTT. Its translation is CSASGSGEKLFF.

J is TRBJ1-2 and V is TRBV29-1; D is ambiguous. Looked up from germline, CDR1 is SQVTM and CDR2 is ANQGSEA. The CDR3 has 14 amino acids. V was shortened by 2 bases and J by 5 bases, with 15 bases between the two germline ends. CDR3 amino acids: CSVEPRLSGYGYTF. CDR3 in DNA: TGCAGCGTTGAACCCCGACTCTCGGGGTATGGCTACACCTTC.

The V gene is TRBV28, the J gene TRBJ2-5; D remains unclear. The CDR3 totals 12 residues. The V end lost 9 bases, the J end lost 4 bases, and 12 bases lay between the germline ends. Looked up from germline, CDR1 is MDHEN and CDR2 is SYDVKM. The CDR3 sequence is CASVVPPETQYF. The CDR3 DNA is TGTGCCAGTGTAGTCCCCCCAGAGACCCAGTACTTC.

In this sample, this clonotype turned up once. This chain joins TRBV7-6 and TRBJ2-3, with D hard to call. The CDR3 is 14 amino acids. The V end was cut by 5 bases, the J end by 4 bases, with 13 bases between. The germline V gene has CDR1 SGHVS and CDR2 FNYEAQ. The CDR3 is CASSPHRPADTQYF. The DNA of the CDR3 is TGTGCCAGCAGCCCCCATAGGCCGGCAGATACGCAGTATTTT. Complete variable domain (other parts from reference TRBV7-6 and TRBJ2-3): GAGVSQSPRYKVTKRGQDVALRCDPISGHVSLYWYRQALGQGPEFLTYFNYEAQQDKSGLPNDRFSAERPEGSISTLTIQRTEQRDSAMYRCASSPHRPADTQYFGPGTRLTVL.

In DNA form, the CDR3 reads TGTGCCAGCATGAACTACAATGAGCAGTACTTC. Protein: CASMNYNEQYF. The V and J genes are TRBV7-9 and TRBJ2-1, with D uncertain. The J call is doubtful: the DNA matches TRBJ2-7 better. Germline V gene lookup returns CDR1 SEHNR and CDR2 FQNEAQ (reference sequence). The CDR3 has 11 residues.

This clonotype was detected a few times. This chain connects TRBV7-8 to TRBJ1-4; 11 bases line up with TRBD1. CDR1 and CDR2 from the germline V gene are SGHVS and FQNEAQ. CDR3 length equals 18 residues. The trim removed 5 bases at V and 4 bases at J, leaving 12 bases unmatched. As DNA, the CDR3 is TGTGCCAGCAGCCTGGACAGGGGGCTCTTAGTGGGTAATGAAAAACTGTTTTTT. Translation: CASSLDRGLLVGNEKLFF.

This rearrangement joins TRBV4-2 to TRBJ2-1; 9 bases line up with TRBD2. V dropped 0 bases and J dropped 4; count of bases not matched to a gene: 4. This CDR3 spans 16 amino acids. Germline values: CDR1 LGHNA, CDR2 YNFKEQ. In nucleotides, the CDR3 is TGTGCCAGCAGCCAAGAGGCGGGAGGGCCTTACAATGAGCAGTTCTTC. Its translation: CASSQEAGGPYNEQFF.

The chain combines TRBV7-3 with TRBJ2-1; 10 nucleotides line up with TRBD2. The CDR3 has 16 residues. Germline V gives CDR1 SGHTA, CDR2 FQGTGA. The V segment lost 1 base and the J segment 6 bases; nucleotides outside the gene matches: 6. CDR3 in amino acids: CASSLKVASGGNEQFF. Written as DNA, the CDR3 is TGTGCCAGCAGCTTAAAGGTGGCTAGCGGGGGCAATGAGCAGTTCTTC.

The chain joins TRBV5-1 to TRBJ2-1; tentatively, D is TRBD1 (6 bases). V was pared by 8 bases and J by 3 bases, with 12 bases between. Germline lookup yields CDR1 SGHRS and CDR2 YFSETQ. The CDR3 totals 13 residues. The DNA for the CDR3 is TGCGCCAGTACGACAGGTGACTACAATGAGCAGTTCTTC. Its protein product is CASTTGDYNEQFF.

The rearrangement joins TRBV4-3 to TRBJ2-7, with 8 bases matching TRBD1. V lost 0 bases, J lost 2 bases, and 3 bases stayed unmatched. Looked up from germline, CDR1 is LGHNA and CDR2 is YSLEER. This CDR3 has 15 amino acids. The CDR3 region is CASSQDNRGAYEQYF. As DNA, the CDR3 is TGCGCCAGCAGCCAAGACAACAGGGGGGCCTACGAGCAGTACTTC.

This clonotype was counted between two and nine times. The rearrangement joins TRBV20-1 to TRBJ2-7; the match to TRBD1 covers 7 bases. The CDR3 has 14 residues. Unmatched junction bases numbered 13, after V lost 6 bases and J lost 5 bases. CDR1 is DFQATT and CDR2 is SNEGSKA in the germline V gene (reference sequence). The CDR3 here is CSADHLQGVHEQYF. In DNA form, the CDR3 reads TGCAGTGCAGATCATCTTCAGGGGGTCCACGAGCAGTACTTC.

V is TRBV12-3 or TRBV12-4 and J is TRBJ1-2, with TRBD1 matching over 9 bases. There are 14 residues in the CDR3. Trimming took 3 bases from V and 7 from J; bases not matched to a gene: 6. CDR3 nucleotide sequence: TGTGCCAGCAGTTTGGGACAGGGCGAAGGTGGCTACACCTTC. It is translated as CASSLGQGEGGYTF.

Concerning this clonotype: This may be a read error, as it is one base from a much larger clone. This chain uses TRBV7-2 with TRBJ2-1; 7 nucleotides line up with TRBD1. The DNA end is more similar to TRBJ2-7, so the J call may be wrong. CDR1 SGHTA and CDR2 FQGNSA come from the germline V gene. CDR3 length: 15 amino acids. The CDR3 nucleotides read TGTGCCAGCAGCACGTCCCGGGACAGTTACAATGAGCAGTACTTC. Protein sequence: CASSTSRDSYNEQYF.

The chain combines TRBV5-5 with TRBJ2-1; TRBD2 matches at 8 bases. The trim removed 4 bases at V and 9 bases at J, leaving 15 bases unmatched. This CDR3 has 16 amino acids. Germline lookup yields CDR1 SGHKS and CDR2 YYEKEE (reference sequence). The CDR3 here is CASSDGGGGQVGEQFF. The CDR3 DNA sequence: TGTGCCAGCAGCGATGGGGGCGGGGGGCAAGTCGGTGAGCAGTTCTTC.

This chain links TRBV25-1 with TRBJ2-1; D possibly corresponds to TRBD2 (5 bases). V dropped 6 bases and J dropped 2 bases, with 8 bases sitting between them. This CDR3 region has 13 residues. The germline gives CDR1 MGHDK, CDR2 SYGVNS. CDR3 sequence reads: CASRGRPYNEQFF. DNA of the CDR3: TGTGCCAGCAGAGGGAGACCCTACAATGAGCAGTTCTTC.

This clonotype was counted a few times. V and J are TRBV29-1 and TRBJ1-2; 10 bases agree with TRBD1. The length of the CDR3 is 15 residues. J gave up 2 bases and V 5 bases, and 8 bases lay outside the gene matches. Per the germline V gene, CDR1 is SQVTM and CDR2 is ANQGSEA. CDR3 DNA sequence: TGCAGCGTTCTGGGACAGGGGAACTTAAACTATGGCTACACCTTC. It encodes CSVLGQGNLNYGYTF.

This rearrangement joins TRBV27 to TRBJ2-5, with D perhaps matching TRBD2 (6 bases). The germline gives CDR1 MNHEY, CDR2 SMNVEV (reference sequence). CDR3 length: 16 residues. Trimming left V 0 bases short and J 1 base short, with 12 bases between. The CDR3 reads CASSLSAGWGQETQYF. The CDR3 region has the DNA TGTGCCAGCAGTTTATCGGCGGGGTGGGGCCAAGAGACCCAGTACTTC.

The V gene is TRBV10-3, the J gene TRBJ2-1; 9 bases match TRBD2. V dropped 8 bases and J dropped 6; count of bases not matched to a gene: 11. The CDR3 runs to 15 residues. Germline loops: CDR1 ENHRY, CDR2 SYGVKD. The CDR3 DNA sequence: TGTGCCATCGGCCTCGGGGCGGGGGGGCTCAATGAGCAGTTCTTC. Protein product: CAIGLGAGGLNEQFF.

The gene calls are TRBV11-2 and TRBJ2-4, with 7 bases fitting TRBD1. J was trimmed by 1 base and V by 6 bases; bases with no gene match: 6. The CDR3 runs to 15 residues. The germline V gene encodes CDR1 SGHAT and CDR2 FQNNGV. The CDR3 DNA follows: TGTGCCAGCAGTGCAGGGGGTATGGCCAAAAACATTCAGTACTTC. Translated: CASSAGGMAKNIQYF.

CDR3 protein: CASSRMDRSLNTEAFF. The CDR3, as DNA: TGCGCCAGCAGCCGGATGGACAGGTCCCTTAACACTGAAGCTTTCTTT. V gene TRBV4-1 combines with J gene TRBJ1-1, with 7 bases fitting TRBD1. The ends lost 4 bases at V and 2 bases at J; junction bases unmatched: 10. This CDR3 has 16 residues. Germline loops: CDR1 MGHRA, CDR2 YSYEKL.